Included here is one T cell receptor (beta chain) sequence, with context. Its antigen has not been determined. Within one base of it there is no much larger clone, and no base qualities were kept. TCR beta CDR3 regions were sequenced from DNA using the immunoSEQ hsTCRbeta Kit. From the authors' description of their analysis: The ImmunoSEQ Analyzer was used to analyse the TCR sequencing data. T cell clonality was defined as 1 minus Pielou's evenness computed on productive rearrangements. The inverse Simpson index, applied to productive templates, was used to measure T cell diversity. T cell density was TCR beta template counts normalized to usable DNA, estimated by amplifying and sequencing housekeeping genes. TCR metrics were compared across histologic stages using two-sided Kruskal-Wallis tests. TCRdb limited this immuneACCESS table to in-frame rearrangements with V and J called. A share of clones is missing; checked studies link under half to unresolved V genes, and the rest is unexplained. Clonal size and the V and J genes are those of that table, whereas D and trimming came from the DNA. For this sample the table gives roughly 35,000 clones, of which under 85% were detected only once. The top ten clonotypes cover under 7.5% of the sample.

The data derive from a study of immune evolution from preneoplasia to lung adenocarcinoma (TCRdb year 2021). Context from the whole study: HLA loss of heterozygosity was found in approximately 7% of AIS, 15% of MIA and about a third of ADC lesions, and in no AAH lesions. The study profiled immune contexture across lung adenocarcinoma precursors and invasive adenocarcinoma using immune gene expression, TCR sequencing and multiplex immunofluorescence. Resected precursor lesions (AAH, AIS, MIA) and invasive adenocarcinomas were each compared against paired morphologically normal lung tissue. The sample size depended on which specimens were available, not on a prior power calculation. The immune data were combined with whole exome sequencing and methylation data from the same cohort of nodules. A total of under 60 patients with pulmonary nodules who underwent surgical resection were included in the overall cohort. TCR sequencing data were obtained from approximately 50 patients. According to the study, about 100 samples were used for TCR sequencing. POLYSOLVER was used to infer Class I HLA alleles from exome data, while LOHHLA was used to detect allele-specific HLA loss.

Here is what the overall study found, with its caveats: All patients were from Japan and China, so applicability to Western populations was uncertain. The findings rested on association rather than direct causation, and larger cohorts with long-term follow-up and longitudinal biopsies were considered necessary. Compared with EGFR-mutant or double wild-type lesions, KRAS-mutant nodules had the highest T cell clonality. Normal lung had the highest top T cell clone frequencies, which appeared to decline progressively from AAH through AIS, MIA and invasive adenocarcinoma. Normal lung showed the highest clonality, whereas later-stage lesions appeared to have higher T cell density and diversity but lower clonality.

The patients had resection in Japan or China between about 2013 and 2018. Two lung cancer pathologists independently reviewed H&E slides to confirm the histologic diagnosis of every case. Macro-dissection after pathologic assessment enriched premalignant or tumor cells for nucleic acid extraction. The AllPrep DNA/RNA FFPE Kit was used to isolate DNA from FFPE tissue. The sequenced sample was FFPE invasive lung adenocarcinoma tissue. This specimen's cell subset or site label, per the study, means: frankly invasive lung adenocarcinoma (ADC). This sequence was found in a person aged 60 to 70 with lung adenocarcinoma.

The CDR3: CASSDDPTDTQYF. Here is the DNA: TGTGCCAGCAGTGACGACCCGACAGATACGCAGTATTTT. The sequence joins TRBV28 to TRBJ2-3, with an unclear D gene assignment. The CDR3 covers 13 residues, taking in both the cysteine and the phenylalanine. The DNA shown is the 39-base CDR3, in frame from base 1. In the germline V gene, CDR1 corresponds to MDHEN and CDR2 to SYDVKM. V was cut back by 5 bases and J by 3 bases, leaving a gap of 9 bases between them.